The 10 T cell receptor beta chains given below trace back to one sample, sequenced in a study of cytomegalovirus exposure and HLA in healthy donors. The PCR contained 60 Vbeta and 13 Jbeta primers. TCRdb keeps only in-frame clones here, not all; method: immunoSEQ multiplex PCR. The sample lists about 250,000 clones; 65% to 85% were seen once. The specimen was PBMCs. The receptors here all came from a female donor in good health and CMV-seronegative.

V usage is TRBV30 and J usage is TRBJ2-1, with 8 bases matching TRBD2. V gave up 3 bases and J gave up 14 bases; unmatched junction bases: 15. This CDR3 is 14 amino acids long. CDR1 is GTSNPN and CDR2 is SVGIG in the germline V gene (reference sequence). The CDR3 DNA sequence: TGTGCCTGGAGAAAAACGGGAGGGCCGCCAGGTAAGTTCTTC. This translates into CAWRKTGGPPGKFF. Full variable domain (outside the CDR3, taken from reference TRBV30 and TRBJ2-1): SQTIHQWPATLVQPVGSPLSLECTVEGTSNPNLYWYRQAAGRGLQLLFYSVGIGQISSEVPQNLSASRPQDRQFILSSKKLLLSDSGFYLCAWRKTGGPPGKFFGPGTRLTVL.

This chain uses TRBV9 with TRBJ1-6; D not resolved. Germline V gene data show CDR1 as SGDLS and CDR2 as YYNGEE. This CDR3 contains 15 residues. Trimming left V 0 bases short and J 5 bases short, with 9 bases between. The CDR3 here is CASSVDRQNNSPLHF. The CDR3 region has the DNA TGTGCCAGCAGCGTAGACAGACAAAATAATTCACCCCTCCACTTT.

The V gene is TRBV7-9, the J gene TRBJ2-5; D gene ambiguous. Germline CDR1 and CDR2: SEHNR and FQNEAQ (reference sequence). V lost 4 bases and J 5 bases, leaving 11 bases between the germline ends. This CDR3 has 13 residues. The CDR3 sequence is CASSYPNEETQYF. Written as DNA, the CDR3 is TGTGCCAGCAGCTACCCTAATGAGGAGACCCAGTACTTC.

The chain employs TRBV28 and TRBJ2-7, with 11 nucleotides matching TRBD1. V lost 3 bases, J lost 3 bases, and 7 bases stayed unmatched. Germline CDR1 is MDHEN and CDR2 is SYDVKM. The length of the CDR3 is 16 residues. The CDR3 nucleotides are TGTGCCAGCAGTTTGGCTTTCGGGACAGGGGGCTACGAGCAGTACTTC. Translating gives CASSLAFGTGGYEQYF.

This chain connects TRBV7-9 to TRBJ1-1, with D maybe TRBD1 (6 bases). V gave up 3 bases and J gave up 6 bases, with 11 bases separating them. The CDR3 loop spans 13 amino acids. Germline V gene sequence: CDR1 SEHNR, CDR2 FQNEAQ (reference sequence). CDR3 sequence: CASSFPRGSEAFF. The DNA for the CDR3 is TGTGCCAGCAGCTTCCCCAGGGGATCTGAAGCTTTCTTT. Variable domain in full (rest from reference TRBV7-9 and TRBJ1-1): DTGVSQNPRHKITKRGQNVTFRCDPISEHNRLYWYRQTLGQGPEFLTYFQNEAQLEKSRLLSDRFSAERPKGSFSTLEIQRTEQGDSAMYLCASSFPRGSEAFFGQGTRLTVV.

The chain carries TRBV28 and TRBJ2-2; TRBD1 agrees at 8 bases. Germline CDR1 reads MDHEN; CDR2 reads SYDVKM. CDR3 length: 13 residues. The V gene end was trimmed by 7 bases and the J gene end by 12 bases; junction bases not matched to a gene: 10. The CDR3 nucleotides are TGTGCCAGCACCTCCCGGGGACAGGAAAAGCTGTTTTTT. Protein: CASTSRGQEKLFF.

The V gene is TRBV7-8, the J gene TRBJ1-3; 9 nucleotides match TRBD1. Germline CDR1 and CDR2: SGHVS and FQNEAQ. V lost 0 bases to trimming and J lost 5 bases; unmatched junction nucleotides: 5. This CDR3 has 16 residues. Written as DNA, the CDR3 is TGTGCCAGCAGCTTAGCGGGGACAGGGTCTAGAAACACCATATATTTT. Protein product: CASSLAGTGSRNTIYF.

This clone was seen once. The chain has TRBV6-6 and TRBJ2-5; a weak D match, TRBD1 (6 bases). CDR3 length: 12 residues. Germline V CDR1 and CDR2: MNHNY, SVGAGI (reference sequence). V dropped 6 bases and J dropped 5 bases, with 10 bases sitting between them. CDR3 bases: TGTGCCAGCAGGTCAGGGGTCGAGACCCAGTACTTC. Translating gives CASRSGVETQYF.

This clone came up once. The V call is TRBV11-3, the J call TRBJ2-2; D might be TRBD2 (5 bases). Germline CDR1 SGHNT, CDR2 YENEEA. V lost 3 bases, J lost 1 base, and 12 bases lay in between. The CDR3 covers 16 residues. The CDR3 sequence: CASSFRLRENTGELFF. In DNA, the CDR3 is TGTGCCAGCAGCTTTCGTCTTCGGGAGAACACCGGGGAGCTGTTTTTT.

This clone was picked up a small number of times. The rearrangement links TRBV28 to TRBJ1-4; tentative D call: TRBD1 (5 bases). CDR1 and CDR2 (germline): MDHEN, SYDVKM. Trimming stripped 2 bases from V and 8 bases from J, with 9 bases between. CDR3 length: 13 residues. CDR3 region: CASSLPNREKLFF. The CDR3 region has the DNA TGTGCCAGCAGTTTACCAAACAGGGAAAAACTGTTTTTT.